The entry below gives a single T cell receptor (beta chain) sequence along with its context. This record belongs to a study of blood T cell repertoires in COVID-19. Overall study: Sources were T cells, B-cell-depleted T cells, or PBMCs; the material itself was cDNA or gDNA.

Original methodology: Cell counts per sample came from amplifying reference gene primers. Repertoires were generated with immunoSEQ multiplex PCR, while TCRdb's copy carries only in-frame clones and drops some. V, J and clone size reflect that table, while D and trimming were determined from the DNA. The sample consists of about 87,000 clones, about 85% of them appearing once. Sequencing used peripheral blood. This TCR came from a woman in her 70s with acute or convalescent COVID-19.

DNA for the CDR3: TGTGCCAGCAGCCCGACAGGGGACCCAAATGGCTACACCTTC. Translated: CASSPTGDPNGYTF. The rearrangement joins TRBV9 to TRBJ1-2; TRBD1 aligns across 8 bases. Per the germline V gene, CDR1 is SGDLS and CDR2 is YYNGEE. V gave up 4 bases and J gave up 6 bases; unmatched junction bases: 8. This CDR3 spans 14 amino acids.